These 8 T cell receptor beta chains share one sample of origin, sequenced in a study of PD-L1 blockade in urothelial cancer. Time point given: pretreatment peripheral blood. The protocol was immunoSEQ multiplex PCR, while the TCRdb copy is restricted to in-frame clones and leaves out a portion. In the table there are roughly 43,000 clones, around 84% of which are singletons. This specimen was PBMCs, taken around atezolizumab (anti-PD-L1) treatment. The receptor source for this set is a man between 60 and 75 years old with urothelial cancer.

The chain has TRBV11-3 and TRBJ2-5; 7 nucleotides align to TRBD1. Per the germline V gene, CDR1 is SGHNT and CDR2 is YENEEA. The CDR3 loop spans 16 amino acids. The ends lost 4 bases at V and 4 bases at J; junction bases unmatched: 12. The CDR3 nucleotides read TGTGCCAGCAGCTCAAAGCGGACAGGAGGAGGAGAGACCCAGTACTTC. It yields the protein CASSSKRTGGGETQYF.

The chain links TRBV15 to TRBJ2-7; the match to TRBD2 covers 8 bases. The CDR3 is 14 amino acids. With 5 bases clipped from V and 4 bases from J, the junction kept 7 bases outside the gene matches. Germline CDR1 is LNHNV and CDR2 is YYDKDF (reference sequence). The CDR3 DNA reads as TGTGCCACCAGCCGAGCGGGAGAGGGGTACGAGCAGTACTTC. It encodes CATSRAGEGYEQYF.

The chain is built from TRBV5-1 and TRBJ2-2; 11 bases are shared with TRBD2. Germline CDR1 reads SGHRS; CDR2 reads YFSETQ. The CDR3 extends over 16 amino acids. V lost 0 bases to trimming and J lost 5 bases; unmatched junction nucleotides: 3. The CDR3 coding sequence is TGCGCCAGCAGCTTGGAGGGACTAGCGGTGACCGGGGAGCTGTTTTTT. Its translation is CASSLEGLAVTGELFF.

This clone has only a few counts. The CDR3 region has the DNA TGTGCCAGCAGCCTACAGCCGGGGGTTAGGAACGAGCAGTACTTC. As protein: CASSLQPGVRNEQYF. J is TRBJ2-7 and V is TRBV7-8, with TRBD2 as a possible D gene (6 bases). Germline CDR1 SGHVS, CDR2 FQNEAQ. Trimming took off 5 bases at V and 5 bases at J, with 19 bases between the two ends. CDR3 length: 15 amino acids. The full variable domain, with the rest looked up from reference TRBV7-8 and TRBJ2-7, is GAGVSQSPRYKVAKRGQDVALRCDPISGHVSLFWYQQALGQGPEFLTYFQNEAQLDKSGLPSDRFFAERPEGSVSTLKIQRTQQEDSAVYLCASSLQPGVRNEQYFGPGTRLTVT.

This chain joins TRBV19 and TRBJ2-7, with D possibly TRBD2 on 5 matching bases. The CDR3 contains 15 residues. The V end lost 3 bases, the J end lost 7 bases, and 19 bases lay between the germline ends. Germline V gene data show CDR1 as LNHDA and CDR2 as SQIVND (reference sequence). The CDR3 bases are TGTGCCAGTAGTATTAGTCGGGATAATCCCAGAGAGCAGTACTTC. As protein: CASSISRDNPREQYF.

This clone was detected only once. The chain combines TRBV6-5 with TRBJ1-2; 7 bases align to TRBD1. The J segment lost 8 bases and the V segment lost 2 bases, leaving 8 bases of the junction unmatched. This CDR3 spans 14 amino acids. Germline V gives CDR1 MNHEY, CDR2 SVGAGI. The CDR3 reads CASSYTKTGTGYTF. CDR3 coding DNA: TGTGCCAGCAGTTACACAAAGACAGGGACCGGCTACACCTTC.

The CDR3 DNA is TGCGCCAGCAGCCGACTTGGACAGGGACATGGCACAGATACGCAGTATTTT. It specifies CASSRLGQGHGTDTQYF. The gene calls are TRBV5-1 and TRBJ2-3; 8 positions agree with TRBD1. V was pared by 4 bases and J by 1 base, with 11 bases of the junction left unmatched. This CDR3 spans 17 amino acids. Looked up from germline, CDR1 is SGHRS and CDR2 is YFSETQ.

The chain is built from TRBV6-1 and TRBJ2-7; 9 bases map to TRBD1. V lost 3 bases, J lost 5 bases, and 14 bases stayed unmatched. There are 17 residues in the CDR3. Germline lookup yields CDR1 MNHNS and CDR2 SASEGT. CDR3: CASSDGGLETGGDEQYF. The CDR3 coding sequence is TGTGCCAGCAGTGACGGGGGGCTTGAGACAGGGGGGGACGAGCAGTACTTC.